These 9 T cell receptor beta chains were sequenced from one sample in a study of cytomegalovirus exposure and HLA in healthy donors. Primers: 60 Vbeta forward and 13 Jbeta reverse. Data came from immunoSEQ multiplex PCR; TCRdb stores just in-frame clones and leaves some out. The repertoire has about 140,000 clones, approximately 80% of them found once; the top ten carry approximately 2.1%. The material sequenced was PBMCs. The receptors derive from a man aged 25 to 40 in good health and CMV-seronegative.

This clone was recorded a few times. The V and J genes are TRBV7-6 and TRBJ1-3; tentative D call: TRBD1 (5 bases). The V and J ends lost 3 bases and 8 bases respectively, with 8 bases between them. Germline CDR1 and CDR2: SGHVS and FNYEAQ. The CDR3 loop spans 12 amino acids. The CDR3 DNA reads TGTGCCAGCAGCTTGGAGGGACACACCATATATTTT. The encoded protein is CASSLEGHTIYF.

This chain links TRBV10-3 with TRBJ2-3; the match to TRBD1 covers 10 bases. J lost 4 bases, V lost 5 bases, and 12 bases had no gene match. The CDR3 contains 17 residues. Germline CDR1 reads ENHRY; CDR2 reads SYGVKD. CDR3 region: CAISLPPGTGVADTQYF. The CDR3 DNA sequence: TGTGCCATCAGTCTACCCCCCGGGACAGGGGTGGCAGATACGCAGTATTTT.

On this clone: The sample carries other DNA sequences with the same CDR3. V and J are TRBV9 and TRBJ1-2; D perhaps matches TRBD1 (6 bases). The CDR3 has 13 residues. Germline V gene sequence: CDR1 SGDLS, CDR2 YYNGEE. Trimming stripped 2 bases from V and 2 bases from J, with 7 bases between. The CDR3 DNA reads TGTGCCAGCAGCGTCACAGGGAACTATGGCTACACCTTC. Amino acids: CASSVTGNYGYTF.

This chain connects TRBV5-1 to TRBJ2-5, with 7 positions matching TRBD2. CDR3 length: 14 amino acids. CDR1 is SGHRS, CDR2 YFSETQ, per germline. The V gene end was trimmed by 6 bases and the J gene end by 4 bases; junction bases not matched to a gene: 9. DNA of the CDR3: TGCGCCAGCACCCCCGGGAGGAGGGCAGAGACCCAGTACTTC. Its translation is CASTPGRRAETQYF.

The genes are TRBV29-1 and TRBJ2-7; possibly TRBD2 for D (6 bases). V was pared by 3 bases and J by 2 bases, with 8 bases between. The CDR3 runs to 12 residues. CDR1 is SQVTM and CDR2 is ANQGSEA in the germline V gene. CDR3 residues: CSVETRAYEQYF. The DNA for the CDR3 is TGCAGCGTTGAGACTAGAGCCTACGAGCAGTACTTC.

The rearrangement links TRBV4-1 to TRBJ1-6, with 8 bases fitting TRBD1. CDR1 and CDR2 (germline): MGHRA, YSYEKL. Trimming took 4 bases from V and 10 from J; bases not matched to a gene: 9. CDR3 length: 15 amino acids. The CDR3, as DNA: TGCGCCAGCAGCCCTGCTGGACAGGGAGGGTCACCCCTCCACTTT. It encodes CASSPAGQGGSPLHF.

The chain joins TRBV28 to TRBJ2-3; TRBD1 aligns across 8 bases. The CDR3 is 15 residues long. The junction had 8 bases not matched to a gene; V was cut back by 6 bases and J by 3 bases. Germline-derived CDR1 and CDR2 are MDHEN and SYDVKM. CDR3 loop: CASRSTGEETDTQYF. The CDR3 coding sequence is TGTGCCAGCAGATCGACAGGGGAGGAAACAGATACGCAGTATTTT.

The chain joins TRBV7-8 to TRBJ1-2; 8 bases line up with TRBD1. Germline lookup yields CDR1 SGHVS and CDR2 FQNEAQ. J was trimmed by 3 bases and V by 4 bases; bases with no gene match: 7. The CDR3 is 15 amino acids. The CDR3 loop is CASSSRGRGDYGYTF. The CDR3 nucleotides read TGTGCCAGCAGCTCCAGGGGGCGCGGGGACTATGGCTACACCTTC.

This rearrangement joins TRBV28 to TRBJ2-1; TRBD2 might be the D (5 bases). V was cut by 4 bases and J by 8 bases, with 15 bases left in between. This CDR3 is built from 14 residues. Per germline, CDR1 MDHEN and CDR2 SYDVKM. CDR3 in amino acids: CASSSSDGKHEQFF. The CDR3 DNA follows: TGTGCCAGCAGTTCAAGCGACGGGAAGCATGAGCAGTTCTTC. The complete variable domain, with remaining parts taken from reference TRBV28 and TRBJ2-1, reads DVKVTQSSRYLVKRTGEKVFLECVQDMDHENMFWYRQDPGLGLRLIYFSYDVKMKEKGDIPEGYSVSREKKERFSLILESASTNQTSMYLCASSSSDGKHEQFFGPGTRLTVL.